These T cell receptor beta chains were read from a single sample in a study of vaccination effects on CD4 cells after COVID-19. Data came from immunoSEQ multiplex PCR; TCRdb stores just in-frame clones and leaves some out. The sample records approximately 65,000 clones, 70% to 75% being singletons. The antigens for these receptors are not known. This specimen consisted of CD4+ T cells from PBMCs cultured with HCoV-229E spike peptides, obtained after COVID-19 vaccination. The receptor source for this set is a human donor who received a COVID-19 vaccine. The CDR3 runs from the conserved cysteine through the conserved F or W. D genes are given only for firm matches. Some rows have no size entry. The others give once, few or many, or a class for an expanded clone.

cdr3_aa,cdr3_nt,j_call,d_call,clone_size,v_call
CASSQEGRGGETQYF,TGTGCCAGCAGCCAAGAGGGGCGGGGAGGGGAGACCCAGTACTTC,TRBJ2-5,TRBD2,few,TRBV3-1/TRBV3-2
CASSQPGQGYTEAFF,TGTGCCAGCAGCCAACCGGGACAGGGATACACTGAAGCTTTCTTT,TRBJ1-1,TRBD1,few,TRBV14
CSVASGGDYEQFF,TGCAGCGTTGCAAGCGGGGGGGATTATGAGCAGTTCTTC,TRBJ2-1,TRBD2,.,TRBV29-1
CASSARTAQETQYF,TGTGCCAGCAGCGCTAGGACAGCTCAAGAGACCCAGTACTTC,TRBJ2-5,.,.,TRBV3-1/TRBV3-2
CASSQVWQETQYF,TGTGCCAGCAGCCAGGTTTGGCAAGAGACCCAGTACTTC,TRBJ2-5,.,.,TRBV3-1/TRBV3-2
CASSRQGNTGELFF,TGTGCCAGCAGCCGACAGGGGAACACCGGGGAGCTGTTTTTT,TRBJ2-2,TRBD1,few,TRBV3-1/TRBV3-2
CASGMTGGGTEAFF,TGTGCCAGCGGGATGACAGGGGGCGGCACTGAAGCTTTCTTT,TRBJ1-1,TRBD1,.,TRBV5-5
CASRGQGNSPLHF,TGTGCCAGCAGAGGGCAGGGGAATTCACCCCTCCACTTT,TRBJ1-6,.,.,TRBV2
CASSPRTETYGYTF,TGTGCCAGCAGTCCGAGGACAGAGACCTATGGCTACACCTTC,TRBJ1-2,.,.,TRBV27
CASSAMAGGFGNEQFF,TGTGCCAGCAGTGCCATGGCAGGGGGTTTCGGCAATGAGCAGTTCTTC,TRBJ2-1,TRBD1,.,TRBV6-2/TRBV6-3
CASSPQTGMNTEAFF,TGTGCCAGCTCACCACAGACAGGCATGAACACTGAAGCTTTCTTT,TRBJ1-1,.,.,TRBV18
CASSVVADTQYF,TGTGCCAGCAGCGTAGTGGCGGATACGCAGTATTTT,TRBJ2-3,.,.,TRBV9
CASSLEVAGGTETQYF,TGCGCCAGCAGCTTGGAGGTAGCGGGGGGAACGGAGACCCAGTACTTC,TRBJ2-5,TRBD2,few,TRBV5-1
CASSGMQAPQPQHF,TGCGCCAGCAGTGGGATGCAAGCGCCTCAGCCCCAGCATTTT,TRBJ1-5,.,.,TRBV10-2
CASSLGRLGGSTDTQYF,TGTGCCAGCAGCTTGGGGAGACTCGGGGGGAGCACAGATACGCAGTATTTT,TRBJ2-3,TRBD2,few,TRBV5-4
CASTTHGGKGGTDTQYF,TGTGCCAGCACGACGCACGGGGGGAAAGGTGGGACAGATACGCAGTATTTT,TRBJ2-3,TRBD2,few,TRBV7-3
CASRHGGQNTGELFF,TGCGCCAGCAGGCACGGGGGGCAGAACACCGGGGAGCTGTTTTTT,TRBJ2-2,.,.,TRBV10-2